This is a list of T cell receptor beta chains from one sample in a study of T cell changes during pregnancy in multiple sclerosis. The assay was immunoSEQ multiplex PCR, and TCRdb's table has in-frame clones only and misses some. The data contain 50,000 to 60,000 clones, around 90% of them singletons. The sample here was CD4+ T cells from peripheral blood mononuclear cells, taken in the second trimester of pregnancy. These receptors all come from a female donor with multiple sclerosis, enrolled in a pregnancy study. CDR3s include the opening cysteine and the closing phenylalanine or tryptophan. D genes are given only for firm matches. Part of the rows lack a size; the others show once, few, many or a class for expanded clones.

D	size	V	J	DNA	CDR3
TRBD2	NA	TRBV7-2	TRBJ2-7	TGTGCCAGCAGCTTCCCGAGCGGGGCAAGGGAGCAGTACTTC	CASSFPSGAREQYF
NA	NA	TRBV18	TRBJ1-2	TGTGCCAGCACACGACAGGAGGACCCTAACTATGGCTACACCTTC	CASTRQEDPNYGYTF
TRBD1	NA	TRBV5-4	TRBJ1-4	TGTGCCAGCAGCCGAGGGACAGCGGATGAAAAACTGTTTTTT	CASSRGTADEKLFF
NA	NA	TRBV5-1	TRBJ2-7	TGCGCCAGCAGCGGCGACAGGATATCCTACGAGCAGTACTTC	CASSGDRISYEQYF
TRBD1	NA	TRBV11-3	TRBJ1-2	TGTGCCAGCAGCCCTAGACAGGGCAGGGCCTATGGCTACACCTTC	CASSPRQGRAYGYTF
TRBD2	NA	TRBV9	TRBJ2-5	TGTGCCAGCAGCGCCGCCACTAGCGGGGGCCAAGAGACCCAGTACTTC	CASSAATSGGQETQYF
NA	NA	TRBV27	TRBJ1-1	TGTGCCAGTTCACAGTTCCTGAACACTGAAGCTTTCTTT	CASSQFLNTEAFF
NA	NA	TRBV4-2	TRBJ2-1	TGTGCCAGCAGCCCGACGGGTCGCGAGCAGTTCTTC	CASSPTGREQFF
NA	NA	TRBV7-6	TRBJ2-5	TGTGCCAGCAGCTTCCCTTCGCGGCACTACCAAGAGACCCAGTACTTC	CASSFPSRHYQETQYF
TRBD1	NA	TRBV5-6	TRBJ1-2	TGTGCCAGCAGCTGGGAAGGACAGGGGAATAACTATGGCTACACCTTC	CASSWEGQGNNYGYTF
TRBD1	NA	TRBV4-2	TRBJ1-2	TGTGCCAGCAGCCAAGTAACAGGGGATGGCTACACCTTC	CASSQVTGDGYTF
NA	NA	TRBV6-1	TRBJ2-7	TGTGCCAGCAGTGTCGGGGGGCTCACCTACGAGCAGTACTTC	CASSVGGLTYEQYF
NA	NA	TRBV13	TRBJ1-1	TGTGCCAGCAGCTTAGGGAGGGGGACTGAAGCTTTCTTT	CASSLGRGTEAFF
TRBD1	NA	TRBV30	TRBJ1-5	TGTGCCTGGAGCTCCGGGACAGGGTACAATCAGCCCCAGCATTTT	CAWSSGTGYNQPQHF
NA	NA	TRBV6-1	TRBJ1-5	TGTGCCAGCAGGTGGGCAGACAATCAGCCCCAGCATTTT	CASRWADNQPQHF
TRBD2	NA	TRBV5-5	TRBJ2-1	TGTGCCAGCAGCTTAGCGATGGGACTAGCTTTGAACGATGAGCAGTTCTTC	CASSLAMGLALNDEQFF
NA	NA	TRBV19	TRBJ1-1	TGTGCCAGTAACCCCGCGGCAGGGGATTGGAACACTGAAGCTTTCTTT	CASNPAAGDWNTEAFF
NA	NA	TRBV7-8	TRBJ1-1	TGTGCCAGCAGTCTCGAAGGGGCCCGGGGGGCTTTCTTT	CASSLEGARGAFF
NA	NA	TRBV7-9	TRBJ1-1	TGTGCCAGCAGCCCCCTGGGGGGGAACACTGAAGCTTTCTTT	CASSPLGGNTEAFF
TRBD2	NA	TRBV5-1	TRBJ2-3	TGCGCCAGCAGCTTAATCCCCGGACTAGCCGCCTCGGATACGCAGTATTTT	CASSLIPGLAASDTQYF
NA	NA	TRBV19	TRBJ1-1	TGTGCCAGTAGTACAAACACTGAAGCTTTCTTT	CASSTNTEAFF
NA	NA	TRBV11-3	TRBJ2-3	TGTGCCAGCAGCGTCTTTAGCACAGATACGCAGTATTTT	CASSVFSTDTQYF
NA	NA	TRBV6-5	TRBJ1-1	TGTGCCAGCAGGAAAGGACAGATGAACACTGAAGCTTTCTTT	CASRKGQMNTEAFF
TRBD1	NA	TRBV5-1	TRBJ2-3	TGCGCCAGCAGCACACAGACAGGGGGCATTCCGGGTACGACAGATACGCAGTATTTT	CASSTQTGGIPGTTDTQYF
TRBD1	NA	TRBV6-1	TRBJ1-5	TGTGCCGCTGGGACAGGTAATCCCCAGCATTTT	CAAGTGNPQHF
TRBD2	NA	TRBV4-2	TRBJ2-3	TGTGCCAGCAGCCAAGACACAGGTGGGACTAACGGCCCAAGAGCTACGCAGTATTTT	CASSQDTGGTNGPRATQYF
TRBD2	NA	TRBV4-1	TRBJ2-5	TGCGCCAGCAGCCAAGTGGGAATAGCGGGGTACCAAGAGACCCAGTACTTC	CASSQVGIAGYQETQYF
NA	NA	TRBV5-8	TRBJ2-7	TGTGCCAGCAGCTTGGGCGCAGGGGCGAGAAGCTCCTACGAGCAGTACTTC	CASSLGAGARSSYEQYF
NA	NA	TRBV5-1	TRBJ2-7	TGCGCCAGCACCGGAAACTACAGGGCCCTGAGCCCGAGTACAAACGAGCAGTACTTC	CASTGNYRALSPSTNEQYF
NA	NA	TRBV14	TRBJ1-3	TGTGCCAGCAGCCACTTCGCCTCAGGGGCCCGGGCCTCTGGAAACACCATATATTTT	CASSHFASGARASGNTIYF
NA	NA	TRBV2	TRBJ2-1	TGTGCCAGCACCAAATCCCAGGGAAGTGAGCAGTTCTTC	CASTKSQGSEQFF
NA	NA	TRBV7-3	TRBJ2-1	TGTGCCAGCAGCTTTTCCGCGGGACTGCTGGGTGAGCAGTTCTTC	CASSFSAGLLGEQFF
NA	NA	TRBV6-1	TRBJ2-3	TGTGCCAGCAGTGATAACAGGGATTTTACAGATACGCAGTATTTT	CASSDNRDFTDTQYF
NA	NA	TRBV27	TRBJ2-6	TGTGCCAGCAGGAACCAGGGTGCTGGGGCCAACGTCCTGACTTTC	CASRNQGAGANVLTF
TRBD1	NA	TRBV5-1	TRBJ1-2	TGCGCCAGCAGCTTGGGTACAGGGGACTACACCTTC	CASSLGTGDYTF
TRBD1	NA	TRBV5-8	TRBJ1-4	TGTGCCAGCAGCAGGGACAGGGGGAATGAAAAACTGTTTTTT	CASSRDRGNEKLFF
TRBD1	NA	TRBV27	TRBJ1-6	TGTGCCAGCAGTTTATCCCGGGACAGGGCTTCACCCCTCCACTTT	CASSLSRDRASPLHF
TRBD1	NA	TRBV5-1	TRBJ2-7	TGCGCCAGCAGCTTGGCGCAGGGGGCGGGAGAGCAGTACTTC	CASSLAQGAGEQYF
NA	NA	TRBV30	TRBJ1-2	TGTGCCTGGAGAGCAGGGGTGGATGGCTACACCTTC	CAWRAGVDGYTF
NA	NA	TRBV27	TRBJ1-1	TGTGCCAGCAGTTTTAATCCTGGAACAGACACTGAAGCTTTCTTT	CASSFNPGTDTEAFF
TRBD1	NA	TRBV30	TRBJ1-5	TGTGCCTGGAGTTACTGGGACAGCGGCCAGCCCCAGCATTTT	CAWSYWDSGQPQHF
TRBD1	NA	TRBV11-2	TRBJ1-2	TGTGCCAGCAGCCCCGGGACAGGACATGGCTACACCTTC	CASSPGTGHGYTF
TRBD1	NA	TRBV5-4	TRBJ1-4	TGTGCCAGCAGCTTGAAAACAGGGGTTTACGAAAAACTGTTTTTT	CASSLKTGVYEKLFF
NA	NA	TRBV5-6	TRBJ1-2	TGTGCCAGCAGCTTAGGCAGGGTTTATGGCTACACCTTC	CASSLGRVYGYTF
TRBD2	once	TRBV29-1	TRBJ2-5	TGCAGCGTTGATGGAGTAGCGGGGGCCCAAGAGACCCAGTACTTC	CSVDGVAGAQETQYF
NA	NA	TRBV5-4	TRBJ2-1	TGTGCCAGCAGTTACACCGGACTTGTCTCCTACAATGAGCAGTTCTTC	CASSYTGLVSYNEQFF
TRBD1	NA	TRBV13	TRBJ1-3	TGTGCCAGCAGCGCCATAACCGGGACAGGGAACGGTGGAAACACCATATATTTT	CASSAITGTGNGGNTIYF
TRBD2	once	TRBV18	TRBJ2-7	TGTGCCAGCTCCCCCGGACTAGCGGACTCCTACGAGCAGTACTTC	CASSPGLADSYEQYF
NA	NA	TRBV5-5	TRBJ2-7	TGTGCCAGCAGCCGATTGGGCTTCTACGAGCAGTACTTC	CASSRLGFYEQYF
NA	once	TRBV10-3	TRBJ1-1	TGTGCCATCAGTGAGTCCGGGCGGGGGGGGACTGAAGCTTTCTTT	CAISESGRGGTEAFF
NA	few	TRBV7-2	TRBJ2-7	TGTGCCAGCAGCAGTCGGGACTCTCACGAGCAGTACTTC	CASSSRDSHEQYF
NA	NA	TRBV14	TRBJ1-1	TGTGCCAGCAGTGTGCGGGGCCGTAACACTGAAGCTTTCTTT	CASSVRGRNTEAFF
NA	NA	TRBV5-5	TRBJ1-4	TGTGCCAGCAGTTTGGGCGGAGTCCGCAGTGAAAAACTGTTTTTT	CASSLGGVRSEKLFF
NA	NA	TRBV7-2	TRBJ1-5	TGTGCCAGCAGCATCGACAGTAACAATCAGCCCCAGCATTTT	CASSIDSNNQPQHF
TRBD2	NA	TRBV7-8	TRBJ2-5	TGTGCCAGCAGCCCTTGGCGGGGGGAAGAGACCCAGTACTTC	CASSPWRGEETQYF
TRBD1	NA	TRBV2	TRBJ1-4	TGTGCCAGCTTTAGAACAGGGGCAACTAATGAAAAACTGTTTTTT	CASFRTGATNEKLFF